This is a list of T cell receptor beta chains from one sample in a study of post-analysis software for immune sequencing data. TCRdb re-called the PCR reads with MiXCR, one entry per CDR3 protein. The sample holds hundreds of thousands of distinct CDR3 sequences, approximately 59% seen once. Sequenced sample: blood. These receptors were taken from a girl aged 2-15 years with multiple sclerosis. Each CDR3 is given with its conserved first and last residue. The D gene is left open where the match is weak. The listing skips clone size in some rows; elsewhere it reads once, few, many or a size class.

TRBV30	-	TRBJ1-1	-	TGTGCCTGGAGTATCGCCCAACACGGGACTGAAGCTTTCTTT	CAWSIAQHGTEAFF
TRBV11-3	TRBD2	TRBJ2-1	-	TGTGCCAGCAGCTTAGAGGTCGGGGGGAAATACAATGAGCAGTTCTTC	CASSLEVGGKYNEQFF
TRBV2	-	TRBJ2-1	-	TGTGCCAGCAGTGTCTGGACAGGAGGGGTCGATGAGCAGTTCTTC	CASSVWTGGVDEQFF
TRBV7-2	-	TRBJ2-1	-	TGTGCCAGCAGCTTCCCCCCGAATGAGCAGTTCTTC	CASSFPPNEQFF
TRBV28	-	TRBJ2-1	-	TGTGCCAGCTGCACGGCCGCGGCAGCACACAATGAGCAGTTCTTC	CASCTAAAAHNEQFF
TRBV12-3/TRBV12-4	-	TRBJ2-1	-	TGTGCCAGCAGATTCACAGGGAGCAATGAGCAGTTCTTC	CASRFTGSNEQFF
TRBV6-6	-	TRBJ1-4	-	TGTGCCAGTCGCGGGTTTAATGAAAAACTGTTTTTT	CASRGFNEKLFF
TRBV20-1	-	TRBJ2-1	-	TGCAGTGCTGAAGATGCCAGGGGATCGCGCAATGAGCAGTTCTTC	CSAEDARGSRNEQFF
TRBV29-1	TRBD2	TRBJ2-3	few	TGCAGCCCCAGACTAGCGTCCACAGATACGCAGTATTTT	CSPRLASTDTQYF
TRBV11-1	-	TRBJ2-1	-	TGTGCCAGCAGTCCCACTAGCAACTCCTACAATGAGCAGTTCTTC	CASSPTSNSYNEQFF
TRBV13	TRBD2	TRBJ2-1	-	TGTGCCAGCAGCCGCTATCCACTTCGGACTAGCGGGAGGAACAATGAGCAGTTCTTC	CASSRYPLRTSGRNNEQFF
TRBV18	-	TRBJ2-5	few	TGTGCCAGCTCACCACTTCCTACAGGTCCCACTCGGGAGACCCAGTACTTC	CASSPLPTGPTRETQYF
TRBV7-9	-	TRBJ2-1	-	TGTGCCAGCAGCTTATCGATTTGGGCGGGGTATAGCTCCTACAATGAGCAGTTCTTC	CASSLSIWAGYSSYNEQFF
TRBV20-1	-	TRBJ2-2	few	TGCAGTGCTAGAGCCCCGAACACCGGGGAGCTGTTTTTT	CSARAPNTGELFF
TRBV20-1	TRBD1	TRBJ2-1	-	TGCAGTGCACACACAGGGGGAAATGAGCAGTTCTTC	CSAHTGGNEQFF
TRBV4-1	TRBD1	TRBJ2-7	-	TGCGCCAGCAGCCAAGATGGGGCGGGACAGGTCACCTACGAGCAGTACTTC	CASSQDGAGQVTYEQYF
TRBV7-3	-	TRBJ2-5	-	TGTGCCAGCAGCTTATCTCCGGTGGAAGAGACCCAGTACTTC	CASSLSPVEETQYF
TRBV29-1	-	TRBJ1-1	-	TGCAGCGTTGAGGTCGGGCGGCTTTGGAACACTGAAGCTTTCTTT	CSVEVGRLWNTEAFF
TRBV5-1	-	TRBJ2-1	-	TGCGCCAGCAGCTTGATGGCGCTGACAGCCTACAATGAGCAGTTCTTC	CASSLMALTAYNEQFF
TRBV10-3	-	TRBJ2-5	once	TGTGCCATCAGCGGCGGACAGTCGTACCAAGAGACCCAGTACTTC	CAISGGQSYQETQYF
TRBV7-2	-	TRBJ1-1	many	TGTGCCAGCAGCCCTCAAAGGGACACTGAAGCTTTCTTT	CASSPQRDTEAFF
TRBV29-1	-	TRBJ2-6	-	TGCAGCGTTGTACTGACAGGGGCCAACGTCCTGACTTTC	CSVVLTGANVLTF
TRBV3-1	-	TRBJ2-5	-	TGTGCCAGCAGCCAAGTGCGGGGTAAAGGCCAAGAGACCCAGTACTTC	CASSQVRGKGQETQYF
TRBV11-2	TRBD2	TRBJ2-7	-	TGTGCCAGCAAGGCTAGCGGGGGGATCAACCCGGGCGAGCAGTACTTC	CASKASGGINPGEQYF
TRBV5-5	-	TRBJ2-5	few	TGTGCCAGCAGCTTTTTGGCAGGGGCTACGATTTCGACTAAAGAGACCCAGTACTTC	CASSFLAGATISTKETQYF
TRBV20-1	TRBD1	TRBJ2-7	few	TGCAGTGCTAGTCCTCTTACAGGGGGGACGAACGAGCAGTACTTC	CSASPLTGGTNEQYF
TRBV4-1	-	TRBJ2-1	once	TGCGCCAGCAGCCAAGGGCCCCATCTGTTCTTC	CASSQGPHLFF
TRBV29-1	TRBD1	TRBJ2-7	-	TGCAGCGTTAGACAGGGAGCCTACGAGCAGTACTTC	CSVRQGAYEQYF
TRBV6-1	-	TRBJ2-6	-	TGTGCCAGCAGCCGGGACCTCACAGCAAGCTCTGGGGCCAACGTCCTGACTTTC	CASSRDLTASSGANVLTF
TRBV12-3/TRBV12-4	TRBD1	TRBJ2-7	-	TGTGCCAGCAGTCCCCGGACAGGGCACGAGACCCAGGACTTC	CASSPRTGHETQDF
TRBV7-9	-	TRBJ2-7	few	TGTGCCAGCAGCTTAGATTGGCGGTACGAGCAGTACTTC	CASSLDWRYEQYF
TRBV12-3/TRBV12-4	-	TRBJ1-6	-	TGTGCCAGCACCCCCGAGGGGCGTTCACCCCTCCACTTT	CASTPEGRSPLHF
TRBV12-3/TRBV12-4	TRBD1	TRBJ1-5	-	TGTGCCAGCAGTATTCAGGGGGCCAGAAGCAATCAGCCCCAGCATTTT	CASSIQGARSNQPQHF
TRBV3-1	-	TRBJ2-1	-	TGTGCCAGCAGCCAAGTGGTGCTAGCTGGAAATGAGCAGTTCTTC	CASSQVVLAGNEQFF
TRBV6-5	TRBD2	TRBJ2-7	-	TGTGCCAGCAAAGGGAGACTAGCGGCTGTCTACGAGCAGTACTTC	CASKGRLAAVYEQYF
TRBV14	-	TRBJ2-7	-	TGTGCCAGCAGCCAAGGTAGCGCCTACTACGAGCAGTACTTC	CASSQGSAYYEQYF
TRBV2	-	TRBJ2-5	-	TGTGCCAGCAGCACGGGACCACAAGAGACCCAGTACTTC	CASSTGPQETQYF
TRBV29-1	-	TRBJ2-3	few	TGCAGCGCCGCGGGGCAGGGGACCACAGATACGCAGTATTTT	CSAAGQGTTDTQYF
TRBV11-2	-	TRBJ2-5	-	TGTGCCAGCGGCCCGAGGGGGGGGTTTAGTCAAGAGACCCAGTACTTC	CASGPRGGFSQETQYF
TRBV19	-	TRBJ2-7	-	TGTGCCAGTAGTATTTTTGGTTCCGGGCCTCCCTACGAGCAGTACTTC	CASSIFGSGPPYEQYF
TRBV4-3	-	TRBJ1-2	-	TGCGCCAGCAGCCAAGACAGTCTGCCAGGGGTTGATGGCTACACCTTC	CASSQDSLPGVDGYTF
TRBV12-3/TRBV12-4	-	TRBJ2-5	-	TGTGCCAGCAGTTCCGGGCGGAGGGGGGCACAAGAGACCCAGTACTTC	CASSSGRRGAQETQYF
TRBV6-5	TRBD1	TRBJ2-1	-	TGTGCCAGCAGTTACTCCCCACGACAGGGTCTCTACAATGAGCAGTTCTTC	CASSYSPRQGLYNEQFF
TRBV6-5	-	TRBJ2-5	-	TGTGCCAGCAGTCCGAAGGTGTGGGGGATTCAGTACTTC	CASSPKVWGIQYF
TRBV12-5	TRBD1	TRBJ1-1	-	TGTGCTAGTGGTTTAATCCGGGGACAGGTAAGAAGGAACACTGAAGCTTTCTTT	CASGLIRGQVRRNTEAFF
TRBV12-3/TRBV12-4	-	TRBJ2-3	-	TGTGCCAGCAGAGGGCGCACAGATACGCAGTATTTT	CASRGRTDTQYF